The clone carrying this T cell receptor (beta chain) was seen many times. CDR3 length: 14 residues. Germline CDR1 reads SQVTM; CDR2 reads ANQGSEA. V gave up 4 bases and J gave up 1 base, with 13 bases separating them. This sample stems from a study of patients and donors after allogeneic stem cell transplantation. TCRdb redid the calling of the RT-PCR reads with MiXCR, one entry per CDR3 protein. Of about 960,000 distinct CDR3 sequences listed, 18% are singletons. This sequence originates from a human donor who was either an allogeneic HSCT recipient or a stem cell or donor lymphocyte infusion donor (not recorded which). It is not recorded whose cells these are; they may come from a transplant donor. This sequence joins TRBV29-1 and TRBJ2-5, with a possible D match to TRBD1 (5 bases). What was sequenced was blood, either unsorted or a sorted T cell fraction (not recorded which). The CDR3 is CSVGGSRAQETQYF. The CDR3 DNA reads as TGCAGCGTTGGTGGGTCCAGGGCCCAAGAGACCCAGTACTTC.